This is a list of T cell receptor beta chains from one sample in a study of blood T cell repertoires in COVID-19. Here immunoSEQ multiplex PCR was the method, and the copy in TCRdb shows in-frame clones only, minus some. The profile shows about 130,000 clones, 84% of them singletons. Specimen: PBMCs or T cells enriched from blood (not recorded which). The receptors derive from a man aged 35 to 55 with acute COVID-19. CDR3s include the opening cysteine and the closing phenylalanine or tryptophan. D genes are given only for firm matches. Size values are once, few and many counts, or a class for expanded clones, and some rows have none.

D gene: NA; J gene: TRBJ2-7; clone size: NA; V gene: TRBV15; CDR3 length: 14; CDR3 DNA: TGTGCCACCAGCAGAGATAGGGGTCGTCACGAGCAGTACTTC; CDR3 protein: CATSRDRGRHEQYF
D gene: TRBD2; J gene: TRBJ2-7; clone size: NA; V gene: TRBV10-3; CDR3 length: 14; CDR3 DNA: TGTGCCATCAGAGGGCTAGCGGGAGTCAACGAGCAGTACTTC; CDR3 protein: CAIRGLAGVNEQYF
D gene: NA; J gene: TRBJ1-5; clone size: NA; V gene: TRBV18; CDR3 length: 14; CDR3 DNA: TGTGCCAGCTCGCAAGGGGTTTTGGATCAGCCCCAGCATTTT; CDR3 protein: CASSQGVLDQPQHF
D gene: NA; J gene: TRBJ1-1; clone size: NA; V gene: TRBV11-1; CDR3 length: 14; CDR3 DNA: TGTGCCAGCAGCTTACTAACAGGGATCACTGAAGCTTTCTTT; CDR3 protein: CASSLLTGITEAFF
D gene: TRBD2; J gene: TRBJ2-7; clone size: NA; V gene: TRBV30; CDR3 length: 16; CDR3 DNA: TGTGCCTGGAGTGTATCCCGGACTAGCGGGGTGGGTGAGCAGTACTTC; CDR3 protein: CAWSVSRTSGVGEQYF
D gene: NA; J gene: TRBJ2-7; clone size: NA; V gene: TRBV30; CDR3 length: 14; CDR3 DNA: TGTGCCTGGAGGGACATCGGTGGAACCTACGAGCAGTACTTC; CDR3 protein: CAWRDIGGTYEQYF
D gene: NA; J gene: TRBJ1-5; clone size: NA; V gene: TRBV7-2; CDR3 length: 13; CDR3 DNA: TGTGCCAGCAGCTCCCAGACAGACCAGCCCCAGCATTTT; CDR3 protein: CASSSQTDQPQHF
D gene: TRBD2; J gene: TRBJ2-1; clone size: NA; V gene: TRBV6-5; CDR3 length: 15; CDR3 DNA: TGTGCCAGCAGCCCCCTGACTAGCGGGTCCAATGAGCAGTTCTTC; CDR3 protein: CASSPLTSGSNEQFF
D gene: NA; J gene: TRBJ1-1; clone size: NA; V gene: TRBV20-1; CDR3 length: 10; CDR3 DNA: TGCAGTGCTAGCTGGAGTGAAGCTTTCTTT; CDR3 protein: CSASWSEAFF
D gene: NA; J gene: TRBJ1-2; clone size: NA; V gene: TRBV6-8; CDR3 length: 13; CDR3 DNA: TGTGCCAGCAGTTCTACAGGGTATGGGGACTACACCTTC; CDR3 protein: CASSSTGYGDYTF
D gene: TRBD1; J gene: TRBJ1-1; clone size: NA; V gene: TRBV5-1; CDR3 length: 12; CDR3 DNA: TGCGCCAGCAGCTGGGGACAGGATGAAGCTTTCTTT; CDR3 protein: CASSWGQDEAFF
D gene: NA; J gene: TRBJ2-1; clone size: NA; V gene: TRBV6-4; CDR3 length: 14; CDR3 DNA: TGTGCCAGCAGTGACGGCCACGATAACAATGAGCAGTTCTTC; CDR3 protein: CASSDGHDNNEQFF
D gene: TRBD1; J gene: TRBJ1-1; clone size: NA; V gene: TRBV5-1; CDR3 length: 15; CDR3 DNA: TGCGCCAGCAAACAGGGGACAGTCATTTTTACCGAAGCTTTCTTT; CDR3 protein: CASKQGTVIFTEAFF
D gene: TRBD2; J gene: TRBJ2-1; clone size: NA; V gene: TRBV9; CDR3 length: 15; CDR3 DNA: TGTGCCAGCAGCGGAGCGGGAGGGCCCTACAATGAGCAGTTCTTC; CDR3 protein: CASSGAGGPYNEQFF
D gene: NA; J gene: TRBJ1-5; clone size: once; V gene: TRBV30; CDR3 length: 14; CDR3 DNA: TGTGCCTGGAGTCGGGGATGGGAAATGGAGCCCCAGCATTTT; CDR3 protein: CAWSRGWEMEPQHF
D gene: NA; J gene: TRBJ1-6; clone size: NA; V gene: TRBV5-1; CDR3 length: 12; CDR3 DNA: TGCGCCAGCAGCCCTGAGGGCTCACCCCTCCACTTT; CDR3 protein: CASSPEGSPLHF
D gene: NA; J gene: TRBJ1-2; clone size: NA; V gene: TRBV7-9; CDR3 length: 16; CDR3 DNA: TGTGCCAGCAGCCCCCCAGTGGTGGGAAGGGGCTATGGCTACACCTTC; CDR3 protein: CASSPPVVGRGYGYTF
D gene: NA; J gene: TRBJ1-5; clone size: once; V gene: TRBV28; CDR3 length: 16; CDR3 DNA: TGTGCCAGCAGTCCCCCTGGGGGGGAAAGCAATCAGCCCCAGCATTTT; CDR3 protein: CASSPPGGESNQPQHF
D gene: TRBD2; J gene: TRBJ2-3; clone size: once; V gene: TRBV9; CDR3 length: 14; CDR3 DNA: TGTGCCAGCAGCGTAGCGGGACTATTAGATACGCAGTATTTT; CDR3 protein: CASSVAGLLDTQYF
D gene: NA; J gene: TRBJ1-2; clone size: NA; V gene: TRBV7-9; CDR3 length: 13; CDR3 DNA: TGTGCCAGCAGCCCGAACAGTGGTAGGGGCTACACCTTC; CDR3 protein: CASSPNSGRGYTF
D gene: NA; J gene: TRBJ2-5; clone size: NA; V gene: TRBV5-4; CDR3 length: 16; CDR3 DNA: TGTGCCAGCAGCCCCGACAGGGGAGGGCTCCAAGAGACCCAGTACTTC; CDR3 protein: CASSPDRGGLQETQYF
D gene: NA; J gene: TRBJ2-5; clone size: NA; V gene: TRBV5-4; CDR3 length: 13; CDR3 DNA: TGTGCCAGCAGCTGGGACTCGGGAGAGACCCAGTACTTC; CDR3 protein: CASSWDSGETQYF
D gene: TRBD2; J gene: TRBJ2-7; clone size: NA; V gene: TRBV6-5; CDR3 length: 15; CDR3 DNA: TGTGCCAGCAGTTACGAGCGGGAGGCCTCCTACGAGCAGTACTTC; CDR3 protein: CASSYEREASYEQYF
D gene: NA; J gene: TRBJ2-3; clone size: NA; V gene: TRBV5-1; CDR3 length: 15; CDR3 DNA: TGCGCCAGCAGCTTGATGGCCGAGCGGGTAGATACGCAGTATTTT; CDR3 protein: CASSLMAERVDTQYF
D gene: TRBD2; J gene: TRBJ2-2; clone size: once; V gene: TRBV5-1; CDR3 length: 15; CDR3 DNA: TGCGCCAGCAGACTAGCGGGGGATTACACCGGGGAGCTGTTTTTT; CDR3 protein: CASRLAGDYTGELFF
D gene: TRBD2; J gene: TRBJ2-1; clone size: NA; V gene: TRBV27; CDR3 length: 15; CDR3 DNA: TGTGCCAGCAGTACCCCCGGCGGGAGGCTCAATGAGCAGTTCTTC; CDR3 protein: CASSTPGGRLNEQFF
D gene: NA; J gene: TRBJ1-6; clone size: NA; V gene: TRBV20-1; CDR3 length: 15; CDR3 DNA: TGCAGTGCTAGTAGGGAGCTTGGGGAGAATTCACCCCTCCACTTT; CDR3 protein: CSASRELGENSPLHF
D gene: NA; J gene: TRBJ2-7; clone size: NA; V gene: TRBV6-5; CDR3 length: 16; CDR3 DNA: TGTGCCAGCAGTTACTCCGGGCAGGGGGGATCCTACGAGCAGTACTTC; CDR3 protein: CASSYSGQGGSYEQYF
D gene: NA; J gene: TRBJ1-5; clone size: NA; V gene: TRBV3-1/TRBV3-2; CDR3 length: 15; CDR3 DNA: TGTGCCAGCAGCCAAGATAGCAGGGCGAATCAGCCCCAGCATTTT; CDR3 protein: CASSQDSRANQPQHF
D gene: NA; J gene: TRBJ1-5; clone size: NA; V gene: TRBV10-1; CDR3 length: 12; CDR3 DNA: TGCGCCAGCAAGACAGCCATCTGGCCCCAGCATTTT; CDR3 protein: CASKTAIWPQHF
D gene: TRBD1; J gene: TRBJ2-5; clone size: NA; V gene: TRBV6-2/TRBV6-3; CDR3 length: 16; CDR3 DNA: TGTGCCAGCAGCTCCACCGGGACAGGGGTTGGAGAGACCCAGTACTTC; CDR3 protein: CASSSTGTGVGETQYF
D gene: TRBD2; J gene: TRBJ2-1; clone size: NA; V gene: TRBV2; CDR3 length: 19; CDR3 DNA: TGTGCCAGCAGTGAATACGGGGGGACTAGCGGGAGCTCCTACAATGAGCAGTTCTTC; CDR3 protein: CASSEYGGTSGSSYNEQFF
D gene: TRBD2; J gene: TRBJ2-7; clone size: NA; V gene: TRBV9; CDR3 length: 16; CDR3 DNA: TGTGCCAGCAGCGCCGGATCTACTAGCGGGTTCTACGAGCAGTACTTC; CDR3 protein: CASSAGSTSGFYEQYF
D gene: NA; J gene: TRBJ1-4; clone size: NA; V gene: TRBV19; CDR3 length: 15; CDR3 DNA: TGTGCCAGTAGTATAGGTGGCCAGATGAATGAAAAACTGTTTTTT; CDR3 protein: CASSIGGQMNEKLFF
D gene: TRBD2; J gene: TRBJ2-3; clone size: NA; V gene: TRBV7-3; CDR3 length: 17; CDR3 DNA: TGTGCCAGCAGCCTCTTAGGGCTAGCGGGAGGGCGGGATACGCAGTATTTT; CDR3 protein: CASSLLGLAGGRDTQYF
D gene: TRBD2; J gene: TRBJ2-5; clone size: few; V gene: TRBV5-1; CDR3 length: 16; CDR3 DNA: TGCGCCAGCAGCTTGGGGGTAGCGGGGGAGCAAGAGACCCAGTACTTC; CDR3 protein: CASSLGVAGEQETQYF
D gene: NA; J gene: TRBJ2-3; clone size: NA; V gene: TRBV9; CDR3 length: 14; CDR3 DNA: TGTGCCAGCAGCGCCACTACTAGCACAGATACGCAGTATTTT; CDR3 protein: CASSATTSTDTQYF
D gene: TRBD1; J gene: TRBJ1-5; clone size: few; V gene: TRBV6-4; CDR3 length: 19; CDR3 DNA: TGTGCCAGCAGTGACCCCCGGGACAGGGGGCGCCGGGACAATCAGCCCCAGCATTTT; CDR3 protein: CASSDPRDRGRRDNQPQHF
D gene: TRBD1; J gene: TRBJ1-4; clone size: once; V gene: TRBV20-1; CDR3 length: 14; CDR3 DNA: TGCAGTGCTAGTGACAGGGACGGAGGGGAAAAACTGTTTTTT; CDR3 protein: CSASDRDGGEKLFF
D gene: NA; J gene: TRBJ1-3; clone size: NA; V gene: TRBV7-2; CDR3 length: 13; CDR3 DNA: TGTGCCAGCAGCTTTGGAGGAGGGAACACCATATATTTT; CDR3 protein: CASSFGGGNTIYF
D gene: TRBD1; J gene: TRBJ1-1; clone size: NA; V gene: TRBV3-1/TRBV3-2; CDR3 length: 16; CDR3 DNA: TGTGCCAGCAGTCAGACGGGGGACAGGGACCACACTGAAGCTTTCTTT; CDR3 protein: CASSQTGDRDHTEAFF
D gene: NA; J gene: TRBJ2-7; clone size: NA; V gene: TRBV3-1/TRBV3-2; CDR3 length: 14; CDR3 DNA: TGTGCCAGCAGCCAAAAAAACAGGGAGTACGAGCAGTACTTC; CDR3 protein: CASSQKNREYEQYF
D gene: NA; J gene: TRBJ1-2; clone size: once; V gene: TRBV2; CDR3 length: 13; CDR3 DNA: TGTGCCAGCAGTGAAGCGAGTCCCTATGGCTACACCTTC; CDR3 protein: CASSEASPYGYTF
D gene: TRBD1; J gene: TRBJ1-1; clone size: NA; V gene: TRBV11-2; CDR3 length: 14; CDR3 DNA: TGTGCCAGCAGCCTGGGGACAGGGAACACTGAAGCTTTCTTT; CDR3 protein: CASSLGTGNTEAFF
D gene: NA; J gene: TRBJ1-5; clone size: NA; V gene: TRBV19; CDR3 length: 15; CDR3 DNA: TGTGCCAGTAGTATAGGGCAGGGGAGCAATCAGCCCCAGCATTTT; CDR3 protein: CASSIGQGSNQPQHF
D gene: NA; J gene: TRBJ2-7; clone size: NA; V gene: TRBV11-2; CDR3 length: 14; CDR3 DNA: TGTGCCAGCAGCTACGACAGGACCACCTACGAGCAGTACTTC; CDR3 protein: CASSYDRTTYEQYF
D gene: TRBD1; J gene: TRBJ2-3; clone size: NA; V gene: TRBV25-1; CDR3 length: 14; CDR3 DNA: TGTGCCAGCAGTGAACAGGGGGCCACAGATACGCAGTATTTT; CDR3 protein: CASSEQGATDTQYF
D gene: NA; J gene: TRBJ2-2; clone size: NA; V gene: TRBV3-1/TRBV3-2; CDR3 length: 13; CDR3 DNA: TGTGCCAGCAGCCCTTTCCCTTCCGGGGAGCTGTTTTTT; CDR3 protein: CASSPFPSGELFF
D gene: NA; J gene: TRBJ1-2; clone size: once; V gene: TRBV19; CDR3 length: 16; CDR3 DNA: TGTGCCAGTAGTATGGAAGGAGGGAGAGCTAACTATGGCTACACCTTC; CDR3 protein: CASSMEGGRANYGYTF
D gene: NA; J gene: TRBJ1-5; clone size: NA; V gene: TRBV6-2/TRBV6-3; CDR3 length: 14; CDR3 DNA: TGTGCCAGCAGTTACTCCGGAGGCCGCCAGCCCCAGCATTTT; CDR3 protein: CASSYSGGRQPQHF
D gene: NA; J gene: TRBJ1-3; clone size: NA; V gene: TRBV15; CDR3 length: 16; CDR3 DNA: TGTGCCACCAGCAGAGATCAAGCGGGAACTGGAAACACCATATATTTT; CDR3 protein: CATSRDQAGTGNTIYF
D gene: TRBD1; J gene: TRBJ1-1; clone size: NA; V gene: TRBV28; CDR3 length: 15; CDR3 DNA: TGTGCCAGCAGCCCACCGGGACAGGGGTTGACTGAAGCTTTCTTT; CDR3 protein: CASSPPGQGLTEAFF
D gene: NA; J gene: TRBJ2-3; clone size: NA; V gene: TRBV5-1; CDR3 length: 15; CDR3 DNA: TGCGCCAGCAGCTTGAAGAGGAAGGTGACAGATACGCAGTATTTT; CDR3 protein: CASSLKRKVTDTQYF
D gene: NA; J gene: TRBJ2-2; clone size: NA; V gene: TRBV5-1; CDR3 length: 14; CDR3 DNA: TGCGCCAGCCGACTGTCGGTGGGAGTCGGGGAGCTGTTTTTT; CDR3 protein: CASRLSVGVGELFF
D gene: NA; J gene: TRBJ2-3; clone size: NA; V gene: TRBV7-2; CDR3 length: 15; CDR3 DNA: TGTGCCAGCAGCTTAGACGCGGCTAGCACAGATACGCAGTATTTT; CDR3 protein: CASSLDAASTDTQYF